This entry lists 21 T cell receptor beta chains sequenced from one sample in a study of a mutant IDH1 vaccine in newly diagnosed glioma. Indicated time point: week 35, safety follow-up. Each dose delivered 300 ug of mutant IDH1 20-mer peptide subcutaneously with imiquimod. These TCRs' antigens remain unknown. Assay used: immunoSEQ multiplex PCR; TCRdb lists only in-frame clones, some missing. The repertoire holds 55,000 to 65,000 clones, with around four fifths as singletons. Sequenced here: PBMCs, sampled from a glioma patient whose treatment included an IDH1 peptide vaccine. The source is a man between 25 and 39 years old with glioma.

The J gene is TRBJ2-7, the V gene TRBV11-2, with D uncertain. V was cut by 5 bases and J by 10 bases, with 15 bases left in between. Germline CDR1 SGHAT, CDR2 FQNNGV. The CDR3 runs to 12 residues. The CDR3 coding sequence is TGTGCCAGCAGCCTCCGGGCTATGGCTCAGTACTTC. It yields the protein CASSLRAMAQYF.

This clone was counted a single time. CDR3 amino acids: CAWSPREGDLYGYNSPLHF. The CDR3 coding sequence is TGTGCCTGGAGCCCACGAGAGGGGGATCTATACGGCTATAATTCACCCCTCCACTTT. V is TRBV30 and J is TRBJ1-6; D might be TRBD1 (6 bases). This CDR3 region has 19 residues. Germline V lookup: CDR1 GTSNPN, CDR2 SVGIG (reference sequence). The V end lost 3 bases, the J end lost 3 bases, and 24 bases lay between the germline ends.

The genes are TRBV19 and TRBJ1-4, with a tentative D call TRBD1 (5 bases). From germline, CDR1 is LNHDA and CDR2 SQIVND (reference sequence). The V end lost 7 bases, the J end lost 8 bases, and 17 bases lay between the germline ends. The CDR3 length is 14 residues. This CDR3 reads CASNPTAFNEKLFF. The CDR3 DNA follows: TGTGCCAGTAACCCGACAGCGTTTAACGAAAAACTGTTTTTT.

The chain uses TRBV19 and TRBJ2-5, with D unresolved. The DNA end lines up better with TRBJ2-7; the J call may be wrong. CDR1 is LNHDA, CDR2 SQIVND, per germline (reference sequence). The CDR3 spans 13 residues. As DNA, the CDR3 is TGTGCCAGTAGTAATGCAGTCCGCTACGAGCAGTACTTC. Translation: CASSNAVRYEQYF.

This clone has only one observation. This chain joins TRBV28 and TRBJ2-7; 7 bases map to TRBD1. Trimming removed 2 bases from V and 5 bases from J; junction bases left unmatched: 6. CDR1 and CDR2 from the germline V gene are MDHEN and SYDVKM. The CDR3 runs to 14 residues. The CDR3 spells CASSLAGQGDEQYF. CDR3 DNA: TGTGCCAGCAGTTTAGCAGGCCAGGGGGACGAGCAGTACTTC.

This clone was detected only once. V and J are TRBV19 and TRBJ1-2, with D perhaps matching TRBD1 (6 bases). CDR3 length equals 13 residues. Looked up from germline, CDR1 is LNHDA and CDR2 is SQIVND (reference sequence). Trimming stripped 8 bases from V and 0 bases from J, with 10 bases between. For the CDR3, the DNA is TGTGCCAGTCTACAGGGAACTAACTATGGCTACACCTTC. It translates to CASLQGTNYGYTF.

The V call is TRBV4-2, the J call TRBJ2-1, with 15 bases identical to TRBD2. V was pared by 0 bases and J by 12 bases, with 9 bases of the junction left unmatched. From germline, CDR1 is LGHNA and CDR2 YNFKEQ. CDR3 length equals 17 residues. CDR3 amino acids: CASSQEQGTSGGLGQFF. The CDR3 nucleotides read TGTGCCAGCAGCCAAGAGCAGGGGACTAGCGGGGGGCTAGGGCAGTTCTTC.

This clone was observed a single time. The chain carries TRBV5-6 and TRBJ1-1; possible D gene TRBD1, 6 bases. Germline lookup yields CDR1 SGHDT and CDR2 YYEEEE. Trimming removed 2 bases from V and 4 bases from J, with 15 bases in between. The CDR3 has 15 residues. The DNA of the CDR3 is TGTGCCAGCAGCTTAGGGACTGGGGGCGGCACTGAAGCTTTCTTT. It yields the protein CASSLGTGGGTEAFF.

In regard to this clone: Other DNA sequences of this sample code for an identical CDR3. The V call is TRBV15, the J call TRBJ1-3; D not certain. There are 14 residues in the CDR3. Germline V lookup: CDR1 LNHNV, CDR2 YYDKDF (reference sequence). The V end lost 0 bases, the J end lost 4 bases, and 7 bases lay between the germline ends. The CDR3 sequence is CATSRDPGGNTIYF. CDR3 nucleotides: TGTGCCACCAGCAGAGATCCGGGGGGAAACACCATATATTTT. Full variable domain (remainder filled in from reference TRBV15 and TRBJ1-3): DAMVIQNPRYQVTQFGKPVTLSCSQTLNHNVMYWYQQKSSQAPKLLFHYYDKDFNNEADTPDNFQSRRPNTSFCFLDIRSPGLGDTAMYLCATSRDPGGNTIYFGEGSWLTVV.

This clone was picked up one time. The chain uses TRBV6-5 and TRBJ2-2, with D perhaps TRBD1 (6 bases). The CDR3 length is 15 residues. Germline assignment: CDR1 MNHEY and CDR2 SVGAGI. V was trimmed by 6 bases and J by 5 bases, leaving 16 bases between them. Here the CDR3 reads CASRNRVGGTGELFF. The CDR3 nucleotides are TGTGCCAGCAGAAACAGGGTTGGTGGGACCGGGGAGCTGTTTTTT.

This chain links TRBV9 with TRBJ2-5; tentatively, D is TRBD1 or TRBD2 (6 bases each). Trimming stripped 4 bases from V and 2 bases from J, with 18 bases between. The CDR3 is 16 residues long. Looked up from germline, CDR1 is SGDLS and CDR2 is YYNGEE. In DNA form, the CDR3 reads TGTGCCAGCAGCTCCTTAGAGGGGGGACCACAAGAGACCCAGTACTTC. Encoded protein: CASSSLEGGPQETQYF.

The chain links TRBV27 to TRBJ1-1; D unclear. Per germline, CDR1 MNHEY and CDR2 SMNVEV (reference sequence). The germline V and J ends were trimmed by 3 bases and 3 bases, with 8 bases remaining between them. This CDR3 contains 13 residues. The CDR3 DNA sequence: TGTGCCAGCAGTTTCCACGGTGACACTGAAGCTTTCTTT. Translation gives CASSFHGDTEAFF.

This clone was seen more than once but under ten times. The chain is built from TRBV5-6 and TRBJ1-4, with TRBD1 matching over 7 bases. The junction had 4 bases not matched to a gene; V was cut back by 3 bases and J by 5 bases. The CDR3 is made up of 14 amino acids. CDR1 and CDR2 (germline): SGHDT, YYEEEE. The CDR3 loop is CASSWTGENEKLFF. CDR3 coding DNA: TGTGCCAGCAGCTGGACAGGAGAAAATGAAAAACTGTTTTTT.

The rearrangement joins TRBV2 to TRBJ1-6; TRBD1 aligns across 8 bases. The CDR3 is made up of 18 amino acids. With 1 base clipped from V and 0 bases from J, the junction kept 5 bases outside the gene matches. The germline V gene has CDR1 SNHLY and CDR2 FYNNEI. The chain's CDR3 is CASSEDRGLFSYNSPLHF. CDR3 coding DNA: TGTGCCAGCAGTGAAGACAGGGGGTTATTCTCCTATAATTCACCCCTCCACTTT.

The gene calls are TRBV2 and TRBJ1-2, with a possible D match to TRBD1 (6 bases). In germline, CDR1 is SNHLY, CDR2 FYNNEI. V was cut by 3 bases and J by 2 bases, with 13 bases left in between. The CDR3 totals 15 residues. The CDR3 protein is CASSEDLTGNYGYTF. CDR3 sequence (DNA): TGTGCCAGCAGTGAGGACCTTACAGGGAACTATGGCTACACCTTC.

This clone has just one count. The chain links TRBV9 to TRBJ1-4, with 8 nucleotides matching TRBD1. The ends lost 4 bases at V and 8 bases at J; junction bases unmatched: 10. The CDR3 runs 15 residues. Per germline, CDR1 SGDLS and CDR2 YYNGEE. This CDR3 is CASSSGQGAREKLFF. The CDR3 DNA is TGTGCCAGCAGCTCCGGACAGGGTGCACGGGAAAAACTGTTTTTT.

The chain has TRBV7-2 and TRBJ1-1; no reliable D call. The length of the CDR3 is 14 residues. V lost 0 bases, J lost 2 bases, and 7 bases lay in between. The V gene's germline CDR1 is SGHTA and CDR2 FQGNSA. The CDR3 reads CASSLAISNTEAFF. The CDR3 bases are TGTGCCAGCAGCTTAGCGATTAGTAACACTGAAGCTTTCTTT.

This clone was detected once. The V and J genes are TRBV19 and TRBJ1-6; no clear D. Per the germline V gene, CDR1 is LNHDA and CDR2 is SQIVND (reference sequence). V shed 9 bases and J shed 0 bases, with 12 bases lying between them. The CDR3 spans 15 residues. The DNA for the CDR3 is TGTGCCAGCAGAGGTCCGAGCTCCTATAATTCACCCCTCCACTTT. Amino acid sequence: CASRGPSSYNSPLHF.

The V gene is TRBV20-1, the J gene TRBJ2-1; D gene unclear. The germline V and J ends were trimmed by 7 bases and 7 bases, with 11 bases remaining between them. CDR3 size: 11 residues. The V gene's germline CDR1 is DFQATT and CDR2 SNEGSKA (reference sequence). DNA of the CDR3: TGCAGTGTCGTCAGAGTTAATGAGCAGTTCTTC. It yields the protein CSVVRVNEQFF.

The chain couples TRBV7-9 to TRBJ2-6; D unresolved. The CDR3 is 16 residues long. Trimming left V 4 bases short and J 0 bases short, with 10 bases between. The germline V gene has CDR1 SEHNR and CDR2 FQNEAQ (reference sequence). In nucleotides, the CDR3 is TGTGCCAGCAGCTCCACGTGGGACTCTGGGGCCAACGTCCTGACTTTC. It specifies CASSSTWDSGANVLTF.

The chain joins TRBV20-1 to TRBJ2-7, with unresolved D. Per germline, CDR1 DFQATT and CDR2 SNEGSKA (reference sequence). V gave up 7 bases and J gave up 6 bases, with 13 bases separating them. The CDR3 spans 11 residues. This chain's CDR3 is CSVGVTFEQYF. The CDR3 bases are TGCAGTGTCGGAGTAACGTTCGAGCAGTACTTC.